Below are 21 T cell receptor beta chains sequenced from a single sample in a study of blood T cell repertoires in COVID-19. Profiling relied on immunoSEQ multiplex PCR, and the TCRdb table lists in-frame clones only, not all of them. The sample lists around 130,000 clones, roughly 89% occurring once. Specimen: peripheral blood. All receptors come from a man aged 30 to 45 with COVID-19, enrolled during active disease.

The rearrangement uses TRBV5-1 and TRBJ2-1, with TRBD2 matching over 9 bases. The junction had 12 bases not matched to a gene; V was cut back by 7 bases and J by 7 bases. The germline V gene has CDR1 SGHRS and CDR2 YFSETQ. This CDR3 is built from 15 residues. In nucleotides, the CDR3 is TGCGCCAGCGGGGCGGGAGGGATAACGCGAAATGAGCAGTTCTTC. Encoded protein: CASGAGGITRNEQFF.

The chain joins TRBV5-6 to TRBJ2-4; TRBD2 matches 9 bases. The CDR3 runs to 15 residues. V dropped 0 bases and J dropped 9; count of bases not matched to a gene: 7. The germline CDR1 and CDR2 sequences are SGHDT and YYEEEE. CDR3 nucleotides: TGTGCCAGCAGCTTGGGGGCGGGAGGGGCAGGCATTCAGTACTTC. It specifies CASSLGAGGAGIQYF. Together with reference TRBV5-6 and TRBJ2-4, the CDR3 gives the full variable domain: DAGVTQSPTHLIKTRGQQVTLRCSPKSGHDTVSWYQQALGQGPQFIFQYYEEEERQRGNFPDRFSGHQFPNYSSELNVNALLLGDSALYLCASSLGAGGAGIQYFGAGTRLSVL.

This clone was found a few times. The gene calls are TRBV19 and TRBJ2-2, with D tentatively TRBD2 (5 bases). CDR1 LNHDA and CDR2 SQIVND come from the germline V gene (reference sequence). This CDR3 region has 13 residues. V lost 3 bases, J lost 6 bases, and 8 bases lay in between. The DNA for the CDR3 is TGTGCCAGTAGTATCGGGGTTGCCGGGGAGCTGTTTTTT. It yields the protein CASSIGVAGELFF.

The chain recombines TRBV19 with TRBJ2-1; possibly TRBD2 for D (6 bases). The germline V and J ends were trimmed by 7 bases and 0 bases, with 13 bases remaining between them. CDR1 is LNHDA and CDR2 is SQIVND in the germline V gene (reference sequence). The length of the CDR3 is 15 residues. The CDR3 bases are TGTGCCAGTAAATACGGGGGAAGCTCCTACAATGAGCAGTTCTTC. Residues: CASKYGGSSYNEQFF.

The gene calls are TRBV27 and TRBJ2-1, with 8 bases lining up with TRBD2. The V gene's germline CDR1 is MNHEY and CDR2 SMNVEV (reference sequence). The trim removed 8 bases at V and 8 bases at J, leaving 8 bases unmatched. The CDR3 is 13 residues long. CDR3 DNA sequence: TGTGCCAGCGGGGCGGGAGGTGGCGATGAGCAGTTCTTC. This translates into CASGAGGGDEQFF.

The chain uses TRBV5-1 and TRBJ2-1; the D is unclear. The V end lost 1 base, the J end lost 4 bases, and 12 bases lay between the germline ends. The CDR3 sequence is 15 residues long. The germline CDR1 and CDR2 sequences are SGHRS and YFSETQ. The CDR3 reads CASSLRAFNYNEQFF. The CDR3 bases are TGCGCCAGCAGCTTGAGAGCGTTTAATTACAATGAGCAGTTCTTC.

This CDR3 reads CASSFPQGTYEQYF. Here the CDR3 DNA reads TGTGCCAGCAGCTTCCCCCAGGGCACCTACGAGCAGTACTTC. V is TRBV7-2 and J is TRBJ2-7, with D possibly matching TRBD1 (5 bases). The germline V gene has CDR1 SGHTA and CDR2 FQGNSA. This CDR3 region has 14 residues. V was shortened by 3 bases and J by 2 bases, with 11 bases between the two germline ends.

The chain is built from TRBV15 and TRBJ1-3; D gene uncertain. V was pared by 6 bases and J by 8 bases, with 23 bases between. This CDR3 is 16 amino acids long. In germline, CDR1 is LNHNV, CDR2 YYDKDF (reference sequence). DNA for the CDR3: TGTGCCACCAGGATTAGAAGGACCTTTGGAGCGGACACCATATATTTT. It specifies CATRIRRTFGADTIYF.

The chain uses TRBV24-1 and TRBJ2-3, with 8 positions matching TRBD2. The CDR3 loop spans 15 amino acids. V shed 4 bases, J shed 2 bases, and the junction held 4 bases outside the gene matches. CDR1 is KGHDR, CDR2 SFDVKD, per germline. CDR3 in DNA: TGTGCCACCAGTGACGTAGCGGGATCCACAGATACGCAGTATTTT. It is translated as CATSDVAGSTDTQYF.

The chain links TRBV6-5 to TRBJ2-4; 10 nucleotides line up with TRBD1. Trimming took 5 bases from V and 6 from J; bases not matched to a gene: 7. CDR3 length equals 15 residues. Germline CDR1 reads MNHEY; CDR2 reads SVGAGI. The CDR3 loop reads CASSHGTGEVNIQYF. The CDR3 DNA reads TGTGCCAGCAGTCACGGGACAGGGGAGGTAAACATTCAGTACTTC.

This rearrangement joins TRBV4-1 to TRBJ2-7, with no clear D. Germline V gene data show CDR1 as MGHRA and CDR2 as YSYEKL. V shed 0 bases and J shed 0 bases, with 12 bases lying between them. This CDR3 spans 16 amino acids. The CDR3 DNA follows: TGCGCCAGCAGCCAAGATATATACAGCCTCTCCTACGAGCAGTACTTC. It yields the protein CASSQDIYSLSYEQYF.

V gene TRBV5-6 combines with J gene TRBJ2-1; 7 bases line up with TRBD1. Per the germline V gene, CDR1 is SGHDT and CDR2 is YYEEEE. With 1 base clipped from V and 8 bases from J, the junction kept 3 bases outside the gene matches. The CDR3 runs to 13 residues. The CDR3 loop is CASSLTGVDEQFF. The CDR3 DNA reads TGTGCCAGCAGCTTGACAGGGGTGGATGAGCAGTTCTTC.

The rearrangement uses TRBV27 and TRBJ2-3; D call uncertain. The V gene lost 5 bases and the J gene lost 5 bases, with 17 bases spanning the gap. Germline loops: CDR1 MNHEY, CDR2 SMNVEV (reference sequence). The length of the CDR3 is 15 residues. CDR3 DNA sequence: TGTGCCAGCAGTAGGCGGTTTGGAACGGGAGATACGCAGTATTTT. Translating it yields CASSRRFGTGDTQYF.

V is TRBV18 and J is TRBJ2-5; a possible D gene is TRBD2 (5 bases). Germline assignment: CDR1 KGHSH and CDR2 LQKENI. Deletions cut 0 bases from V and 5 bases from J, with 7 bases between. The CDR3 loop spans 13 amino acids. Here the CDR3 DNA reads TGTGCCAGCTCACCACCGGGCGGGGAGACCCAGTACTTC. Amino acids: CASSPPGGETQYF.

The chain links TRBV3-1 (or the pseudogene TRBV3-2) to TRBJ1-3, with D unclear. Germline V gene sequence: CDR1 LGHDT, CDR2 YNNKEL (reference sequence). The V and J ends lost 1 base and 4 bases respectively, with 5 bases between them. This CDR3 is built from 13 residues. The CDR3 reads CASSQGAGNTIYF. The CDR3 bases are TGTGCCAGCAGCCAAGGGGCAGGAAACACCATATATTTT.

The chain has TRBV19 and TRBJ2-2, with a possible D match to TRBD1 (5 bases). Germline V CDR1 and CDR2: LNHDA, SQIVND (reference sequence). The CDR3 totals 15 residues. The germline V and J ends were trimmed by 5 bases and 6 bases, with 16 bases remaining between them. The CDR3 spells CASSLVAGFAGELFF. The CDR3 DNA sequence: TGTGCCAGTAGTTTAGTAGCAGGGTTCGCCGGGGAGCTGTTTTTT.

This clone was detected only a few times. The chain joins TRBV6-5 to TRBJ1-3; D remains ambiguous. This CDR3 is 13 amino acids long. Germline V lookup: CDR1 MNHEY, CDR2 SVGAGI. V lost 8 bases and J lost 4, with 12 bases in between. Here the CDR3 reads CASPGLEGNTIYF. The CDR3 DNA follows: TGTGCCAGCCCCGGCCTAGAAGGAAACACCATATATTTT.

The gene calls are TRBV7-7 and TRBJ2-2; 8 bases line up with TRBD1. Germline V gives CDR1 SSHAT, CDR2 FNYEAQ (reference sequence). CDR3 length: 14 residues. CDR3 in DNA: TGTGCTTCCCGGACAGGGATCAACACCGGGGAGCTGTTTTTT. This gives the protein CASRTGINTGELFF.

This sequence joins TRBV19 and TRBJ1-5, with 7 bases that match TRBD1. Trimming took 5 bases from V and 9 from J; bases not matched to a gene: 16. The CDR3 spans 16 residues. CDR1 and CDR2 from the germline V gene are LNHDA and SQIVND (reference sequence). The CDR3 DNA follows: TGTGCCAGTAGTCCGCCACGACAGGGAAAAAGTCTGCCCCAGCATTTT. This sequence encodes CASSPPRQGKSLPQHF.

The chain couples TRBV28 to TRBJ2-6; 8 bases align to TRBD2. V dropped 7 bases and J dropped 3; count of bases not matched to a gene: 8. Per germline, CDR1 MDHEN and CDR2 SYDVKM. This CDR3 is built from 16 residues. The CDR3 loop reads CASNSGGANGANVLTF. In DNA, the CDR3 is TGTGCCAGCAACTCCGGGGGGGCAAATGGGGCCAACGTCCTGACTTTC.

This rearrangement joins TRBV28 to TRBJ1-2, with 9 bases aligning to TRBD1. J lost 6 bases, V lost 4 bases, and 12 bases had no gene match. The CDR3 is made up of 16 amino acids. The V gene's germline CDR1 is MDHEN and CDR2 SYDVKM. The CDR3 DNA reads TGTGCCAGCAGTTATCTAAGGACAGGGGTGACGAATGGCTACACCTTC. Its translation: CASSYLRTGVTNGYTF.